Presented here are 17 T cell receptor beta chains from one specimen sequenced in a study of OX40 agonist ivuxolimab in advanced cancers. Assay used: immunoSEQ multiplex PCR; TCRdb lists only in-frame clones, some missing. Altogether tens of thousands of clones are present, roughly four fifths being singletons, with the ten largest covering about 2.9%. This specimen consisted of CD4+ or CD8+ T cells sorted from blood, obtained in a trial of the OX40 agonist ivuxolimab. The receptors here all came from an adult with an advanced solid tumor such as melanoma, head and neck, liver or kidney cancer.

V is TRBV29-1 and J is TRBJ2-7; 7 bases match TRBD1. This CDR3 has 14 residues. J lost 6 bases, V lost 4 bases, and 12 bases had no gene match. From germline, CDR1 is SQVTM and CDR2 ANQGSEA. CDR3 loop: CSVGRGGVGSEQYF. CDR3 nucleotide sequence: TGCAGCGTTGGAAGAGGGGGCGTTGGGTCCGAGCAGTACTTC.

This chain uses TRBV14 with TRBJ2-2; D call uncertain. Trimming pared 4 bases from V and 3 bases from J, leaving 12 bases between. The CDR3 is 15 amino acids. Germline V gene sequence: CDR1 SGHDN, CDR2 FVKESK. CDR3 coding DNA: TGTGCCAGCAGCCCATTAGGCTGGTACACCGGGGAGCTGTTTTTT. Translation: CASSPLGWYTGELFF.

The chain uses TRBV20-1 and TRBJ2-5, with unresolved D. The CDR3 sequence is 11 residues long. With 4 bases removed from V and 5 bases from J, the gap between germline ends came to 8 bases. From germline, CDR1 is DFQATT and CDR2 SNEGSKA (reference sequence). DNA of the CDR3: TGCAGTGCTAAAAGGATGGAGACCCAGTACTTC. Translating it yields CSAKRMETQYF.

The CDR3 region is CASSQLQGRGSYGYTF. The CDR3 bases are TGTGCCAGCAGCCAACTACAGGGGAGGGGTTCTTATGGCTACACCTTC. This chain joins TRBV5-4 and TRBJ1-2; 7 positions agree with TRBD1. J was trimmed by 5 bases and V by 4 bases; bases with no gene match: 14. CDR3 length: 16 residues. The germline gives CDR1 SGHNT, CDR2 YYREEE (reference sequence).

V and J are TRBV19 and TRBJ1-5; D unresolved. CDR1 is LNHDA, CDR2 SQIVND, per germline (reference sequence). This CDR3 region has 16 residues. V was pared by 3 bases and J by 0 bases, with 12 bases between. CDR3 region: CASSIPQSYSNQPQHF. In DNA form, the CDR3 reads TGTGCCAGTAGTATCCCACAGTCCTATAGCAATCAGCCCCAGCATTTT.

The chain recombines TRBV5-1 with TRBJ2-7; 12 bases align to TRBD1. With 4 bases clipped from V and 4 bases from J, the junction kept 3 bases outside the gene matches. Germline CDR1 is SGHRS and CDR2 is YFSETQ. This CDR3 contains 14 residues. The CDR3 coding sequence is TGCGCCAGCAGCGGGACAGGGGGCGGTTACGAGCAGTACTTC. Translated, it gives CASSGTGGGYEQYF. The full variable domain, its missing parts supplied by reference TRBV5-1 and TRBJ2-7, is KAGVTQTPRYLIKTRGQQVTLSCSPISGHRSVSWYQQTPGQGLQFLFEYFSETQRNKGNFPGRFSGRQFSNSRSEMNVSTLELGDSALYLCASSGTGGGYEQYFGPGTRLTVT.

The V and J genes are TRBV7-2 and TRBJ2-5, with a tentative D call TRBD1 (5 bases). CDR3 length: 13 residues. The ends were cut back, 0 bases at V and 4 bases at J, with 6 bases in the middle. CDR1 is SGHTA and CDR2 is FQGNSA in the germline V gene. CDR3 sequence reads: CASSLARAETQYF. The CDR3 DNA sequence: TGTGCCAGCAGCTTAGCCAGGGCAGAGACCCAGTACTTC. Full variable domain (missing parts from reference TRBV7-2 and TRBJ2-5): GAGVSQSPSNKVTEKGKDVELRCDPISGHTALYWYRQSLGQGLEFLIYFQGNSAPDKSGLPSDRFSAERTGGSVSTLTIQRTQQEDSAVYLCASSLARAETQYFGPGTRLLVL.

The chain joins TRBV4-2 to TRBJ2-7; TRBD1 matches at 8 bases. The ends lost 4 bases at V and 6 bases at J; junction bases unmatched: 5. The CDR3 contains 13 residues. Germline V gene lookup returns CDR1 LGHNA and CDR2 YNFKEQ. CDR3 bases: TGTGCCAGCAGCCCGGACAGGGTTCGCGAGCAGTACTTC. It is translated as CASSPDRVREQYF.

The chain uses TRBV6-1 and TRBJ1-4; D not certain. Trimming stripped 5 bases from V and 4 bases from J, with 11 bases between. Germline assignment: CDR1 MNHNS and CDR2 SASEGT. The CDR3 is 14 amino acids. The CDR3 region is CASSSRGNNEKLFF. The CDR3 nucleotides are TGTGCCAGCAGTTCCAGAGGGAATAATGAAAAACTGTTTTTT.

The chain has TRBV10-3 and TRBJ2-1; TRBD1 is a possible D gene (6 bases). The V end was cut by 2 bases, the J end by 7 bases, with 15 bases between. The CDR3 extends over 15 amino acids. Germline lookup yields CDR1 ENHRY and CDR2 SYGVKD. The CDR3 DNA follows: TGTGCCATCAGTGAGCCCGGACAGAAGAGAAATGAGCAGTTCTTC. Translation gives CAISEPGQKRNEQFF.

The V gene is TRBV21-1, the J gene TRBJ1-5. TRBV21-1 is marked as a pseudogene. This CDR3 comprises 17 residues. The CDR3 DNA is TGTGCCAGCAGCTCCCCGGCGGGCCCGTACGGCAATCAGCCCCAGCATTTT. Translated: CASSSPAGPYGNQPQHF.

V and J are TRBV9 and TRBJ2-5; D uncertain. The V end was cut by 0 bases, the J end by 7 bases, with 10 bases between. The CDR3 covers 13 residues. In germline, CDR1 is SGDLS, CDR2 YYNGEE. The CDR3 DNA sequence: TGTGCCAGCAGCGTAGAGGGAACCAGGACCCAGTACTTC. Translating gives CASSVEGTRTQYF.

This clone was seen only once. The chain couples TRBV7-7 to TRBJ2-5; TRBD1 is a possible D gene (5 bases). This CDR3 comprises 14 residues. V shed 5 bases and J shed 1 base, with 11 bases lying between them. Germline V gene data show CDR1 as SSHAT and CDR2 as FNYEAQ (reference sequence). CDR3 residues: CASSRGHLQETQYF. The CDR3 DNA follows: TGTGCCAGCAGCCGCGGACATCTCCAAGAGACCCAGTACTTC.

The V and J genes are TRBV9 and TRBJ2-7; a possible D gene is TRBD1 (5 bases). Germline assignment: CDR1 SGDLS and CDR2 YYNGEE. The CDR3 runs to 16 residues. Trimming took off 0 bases at V and 3 bases at J, with 16 bases between the two ends. The CDR3 DNA reads TGTGCCAGCAGCGTAGGAGACAGAGCAGGGATCTACGAGCAGTACTTC. This translates into CASSVGDRAGIYEQYF.

The chain has TRBV11-3 and TRBJ2-2; 11 bases agree with TRBD1. V gave up 5 bases and J gave up 4 bases; unmatched junction bases: 6. Germline V lookup: CDR1 SGHNT, CDR2 YENEEA. This CDR3 contains 16 residues. The CDR3, as DNA: TGTGCCAGCAGCCGCGGGACAGGGGGAATCACCGGGGAGCTGTTTTTT. Translated, it gives CASSRGTGGITGELFF. Together with reference TRBV11-3 and TRBJ2-2, the CDR3 gives the full variable domain: EAGVVQSPRYKIIEKKQPVAFWCNPISGHNTLYWYLQNLGQGPELLIRYENEEAVDDSQLPKDRFSAERLKGVDSTLKIQPAELGDSAVYLCASSRGTGGITGELFFGEGSRLTVL.

Only one count was recorded for this clone. The chain employs TRBV4-1 and TRBJ2-2; weak D call: TRBD1 (5 bases). Germline V CDR1 and CDR2: MGHRA, YSYEKL. There are 19 residues in the CDR3. V was cut by 1 base and J by 2 bases, with 20 bases left in between. CDR3 sequence (DNA): TGCGCCAGCAGCCAAGTTATCCATGGCAGGGTCTTCAACACCGGGGAGCTGTTTTTT. Protein sequence: CASSQVIHGRVFNTGELFF.

The chain has TRBV9 and TRBJ2-3; 10 bases align to TRBD1. Germline CDR1 reads SGDLS; CDR2 reads YYNGEE. Trimming removed 4 bases from V and 2 bases from J; junction bases left unmatched: 10. The CDR3 covers 17 residues. In nucleotides, the CDR3 is TGTGCCAGCAGCACCGCCGGGACAGGGGTTCTCACAGATACGCAGTATTTT. Translating gives CASSTAGTGVLTDTQYF.